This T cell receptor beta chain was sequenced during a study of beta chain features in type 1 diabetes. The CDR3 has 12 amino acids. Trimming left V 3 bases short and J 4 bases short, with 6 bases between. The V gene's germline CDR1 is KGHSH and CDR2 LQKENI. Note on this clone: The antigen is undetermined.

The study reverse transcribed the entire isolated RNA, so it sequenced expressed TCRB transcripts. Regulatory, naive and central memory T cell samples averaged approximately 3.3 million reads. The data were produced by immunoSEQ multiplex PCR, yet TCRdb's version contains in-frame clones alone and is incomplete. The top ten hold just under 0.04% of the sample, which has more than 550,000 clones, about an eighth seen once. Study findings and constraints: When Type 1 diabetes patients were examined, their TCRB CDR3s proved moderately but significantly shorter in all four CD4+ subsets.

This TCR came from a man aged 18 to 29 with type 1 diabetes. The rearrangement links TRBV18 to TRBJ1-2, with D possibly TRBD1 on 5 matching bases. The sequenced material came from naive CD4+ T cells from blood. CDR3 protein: CASSPGLYGYTF. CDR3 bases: TGTGCCAGCTCACCGGGGCTCTATGGCTACACCTTC.